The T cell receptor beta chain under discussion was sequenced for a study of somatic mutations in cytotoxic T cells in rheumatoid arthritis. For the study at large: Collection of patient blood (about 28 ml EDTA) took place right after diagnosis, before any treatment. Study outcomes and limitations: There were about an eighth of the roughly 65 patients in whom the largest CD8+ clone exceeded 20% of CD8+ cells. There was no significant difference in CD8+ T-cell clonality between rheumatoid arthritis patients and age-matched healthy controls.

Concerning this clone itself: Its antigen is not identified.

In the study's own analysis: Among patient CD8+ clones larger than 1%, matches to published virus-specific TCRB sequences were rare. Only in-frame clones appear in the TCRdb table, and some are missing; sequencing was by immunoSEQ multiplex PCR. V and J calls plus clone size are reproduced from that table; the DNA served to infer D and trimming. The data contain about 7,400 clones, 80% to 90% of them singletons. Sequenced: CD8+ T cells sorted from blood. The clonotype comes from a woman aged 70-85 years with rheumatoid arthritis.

Here the CDR3 reads CASSVDPGSYEQYF. DNA of the CDR3: TGTGCCAGCAGCGTAGATCCGGGTTCTTACGAGCAGTACTTC. The V call is TRBV9, the J call TRBJ2-7; D unclear. Per the germline V gene, CDR1 is SGDLS and CDR2 is YYNGEE. The CDR3 is 14 amino acids. Trimming cost V 0 bases and J 4 bases, with 11 bases left between them.